These 4 T cell receptor beta chains were sequenced from one sample in a study of identical twins. TCRdb itself ran the 5' RACE reads through MiXCR, one entry per CDR3 protein. The profile shows 200,000 to 250,000 distinct CDR3 sequences, 7.5% of them singletons. This sample was shared with a second study, whose subject was yellow fever vaccine responses in identical twins.

The sequenced sample consisted of memory (CD45RO+) T cells sorted from blood. The receptors were sampled from a woman in her late teens or twenties in good health.

This clonotype has at least ten counts. This chain connects TRBV9 to TRBJ1-5; D unclear. Germline V gene data show CDR1 as SGDLS and CDR2 as YYNGEE. This CDR3 has 13 residues. Trimming shortened V by 0 bases and J by 3 bases, and 4 bases separated the two germline ends. The CDR3 sequence: CASSVGVNQPQHF. The CDR3 bases are TGTGCCAGCAGCGTAGGGGTCAATCAGCCCCAGCATTTT.

This clonotype was counted only a few times. V usage is TRBV3-1 and J usage is TRBJ2-6; TRBD1 might be the D (6 bases). Between the trimmed V and J ends, which lost 4 bases and 1 base, there was a span of 14 bases. This CDR3 contains 17 residues. Germline CDR1 is LGHDT and CDR2 is YNNKEL (reference sequence). Written as DNA, the CDR3 is TGTGCCAGCAGCCCCTGGAGACAGGCTTCTGGGGCCAACGTCCTGACTTTC. Its protein product is CASSPWRQASGANVLTF.

This clonotype was seen ten or more times. This chain joins TRBV7-8 and TRBJ2-2; TRBD2 matches 12 bases. The CDR3 runs to 14 residues. Germline V gene sequence: CDR1 SGHVS, CDR2 FQNEAQ. V gave up 6 bases and J gave up 7 bases; unmatched junction bases: 3. CDR3 in amino acids: CASRTSGSIGELFF. The CDR3 DNA is TGTGCCAGCAGGACTAGCGGGAGCATCGGGGAGCTGTTTTTT.

The V gene is TRBV19, the J gene TRBJ2-5; TRBD1 aligns across 7 bases. J lost 5 bases, V lost 7 bases, and 10 bases had no gene match. This CDR3 contains 14 residues. The germline V gene encodes CDR1 LNHDA and CDR2 SQIVND (reference sequence). The chain's CDR3 is CASTDRVRGETQYF. The CDR3 DNA sequence: TGTGCCAGTACTGACAGGGTCAGGGGGGAGACCCAGTACTTC.